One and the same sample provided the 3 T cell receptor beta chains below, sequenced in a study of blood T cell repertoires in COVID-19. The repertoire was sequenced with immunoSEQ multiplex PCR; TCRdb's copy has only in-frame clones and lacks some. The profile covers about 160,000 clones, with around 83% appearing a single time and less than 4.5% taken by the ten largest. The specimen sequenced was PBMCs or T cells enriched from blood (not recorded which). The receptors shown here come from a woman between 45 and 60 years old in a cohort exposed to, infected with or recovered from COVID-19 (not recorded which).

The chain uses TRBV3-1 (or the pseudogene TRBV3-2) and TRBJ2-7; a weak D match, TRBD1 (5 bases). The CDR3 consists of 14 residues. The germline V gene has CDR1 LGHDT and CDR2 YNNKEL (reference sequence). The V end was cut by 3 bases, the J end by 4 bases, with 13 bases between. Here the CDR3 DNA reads TGTGCCAGCAGCCATGGGCAGGGTTTTTACGAGCAGTACTTC. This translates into CASSHGQGFYEQYF.

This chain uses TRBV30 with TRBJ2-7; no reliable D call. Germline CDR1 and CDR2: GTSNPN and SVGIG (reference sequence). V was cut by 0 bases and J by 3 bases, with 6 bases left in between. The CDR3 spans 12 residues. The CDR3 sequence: CAWSVFLYEQYF. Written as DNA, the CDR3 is TGTGCCTGGAGTGTGTTTCTCTACGAGCAGTACTTC.

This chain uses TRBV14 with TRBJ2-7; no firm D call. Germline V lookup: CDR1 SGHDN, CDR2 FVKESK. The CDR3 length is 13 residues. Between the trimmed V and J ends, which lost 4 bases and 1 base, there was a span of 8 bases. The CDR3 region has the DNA TGTGCCAGCAGCCTTACACCGTCCTACGAGCAGTACTTC. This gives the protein CASSLTPSYEQYF.